These T cell receptor beta chains were read from a single sample in a study of blood T cell repertoires in COVID-19. Using immunoSEQ multiplex PCR, the repertoire was profiled, and TCRdb retains in-frame clones only, with some absent. The sample holds around 700,000 clones, 85% to 90% seen once. The specimen was peripheral blood. These receptors originate from a woman between 18 and 29 years old with acute or convalescent COVID-19. CDR3s include the opening cysteine and the closing phenylalanine or tryptophan. A D gene is named only where the DNA matches it firmly. Clone size is not always given. Where it is, it says once, few, many or a class for expanded clones.

>-|TRBD1|TRBV4-1|TRBJ1-1
TGCGCCAGCAGCCTACATGGTGGGACAGGTAAAACTGAAGCTTTCTTT
CASSLHGGTGKTEAFF
>-|-|TRBV4-3|TRBJ1-4
TGCGCCAGCAGCCAGGACCCCAACCAGGGTGTAGGGGAAAAACTGTTTTTT
CASSQDPNQGVGEKLFF
>-|-|TRBV5-1|TRBJ1-3
TGCGACCACAGGGTCCCTCTTGGAAACACCATATATTTT
CDHRVPLGNTIYF
>once|-|TRBV30|TRBJ2-5
TGTGCCTGGAGTCTCGGGGGGCGAGAGACCCAGTACTTC
CAWSLGGRETQYF
>-|-|TRBV6-2/TRBV6-3|TRBJ1-1
TGTGCCAGCAGTTACTCGAAACGAGGCGCTGAAGCTTTCTTT
CASSYSKRGAEAFF
>-|TRBD1|TRBV7-2|TRBJ1-4
TGTGCCAGCAGCTTAGAGGGACAGGGATGGGAAAAACTGTTTTTT
CASSLEGQGWEKLFF
>-|-|TRBV5-5|TRBJ2-3
TGTGCCAGCAGCTTGGATATCACAGATACGCAGTATTTT
CASSLDITDTQYF
>-|-|TRBV5-1|TRBJ2-2
TGCGCCAGCAGCTTGGGGAGCGGGGAGCTGTTTTTT
CASSLGSGELFF
>-|TRBD2|TRBV9|TRBJ2-3
TGTGCCAGCAGCGTAGTGGGTAGCGGGGGGGCACAAGATACGCAGTATTTT
CASSVVGSGGAQDTQYF
>few|-|TRBV2|TRBJ1-5
TGTGCCAGCACAGGGGTTGGTAATCAGCCCCAGCATTTT
CASTGVGNQPQHF
>-|TRBD1|TRBV11-3|TRBJ2-1
TGTGCCAGCAGCACCCAGGACAGGGGATACAATGAGCAGTTCTTC
CASSTQDRGYNEQFF
>-|TRBD1|TRBV9|TRBJ1-3
TGTGCCAGCAGCGTAGGCAGGGGGAAGAAAAACACCATATATTTT
CASSVGRGKKNTIYF
>-|-|TRBV7-3|TRBJ2-3
TGTGCCAGCAGCTTAACACCCACCGGGACTTACACAGATACGCAGTATTTT
CASSLTPTGTYTDTQYF
>-|-|TRBV14|TRBJ1-2
TGTGCCAGCAGCCTTAACTGGGGGGGGCATGGCTACACCTTC
CASSLNWGGHGYTF
>-|-|TRBV11-3|TRBJ2-1
TGTGCCAGCAGCTTAGTTTTTAGCTCGGAGCAGTTCTTC
CASSLVFSSEQFF
>-|-|TRBV12-3/TRBV12-4|TRBJ2-4
TGTGCCAGCAGATCTACAGGTAGGGCCATTCAGTACTTC
CASRSTGRAIQYF
>-|-|TRBV7-8|TRBJ2-1
TGTGCCAGCAGCTTAGGACTGCGGGGTGCCGGAGAGCAGTTCTTC
CASSLGLRGAGEQFF
>-|TRBD2|TRBV4-3|TRBJ2-3
TGCGCCAGCAGCCAAGATCTTGCGGGGGTTAAAGATACGCAGTATTTT
CASSQDLAGVKDTQYF
>-|TRBD2|TRBV9|TRBJ2-3
TGTGCCAGCAGTCCCTCGGGGGGACCTAGCACAGATACGCAGTATTTT
CASSPSGGPSTDTQYF
>-|-|TRBV5-1|TRBJ2-2
TGCGCCAGCAGCTTGTCTGGAGAGAACACCGGGGAGCTGTTTTTT
CASSLSGENTGELFF
>-|-|TRBV7-2|TRBJ1-1
TGTGCCAGCAGCCCAGGGTGGGGGCAAGCTTTCTTT
CASSPGWGQAFF
>once|TRBD1|TRBV4-1|TRBJ1-4
TGCGCCAGCAGCCAAGGTCCGGGACAGAATGAAAAACTGTTTTTT
CASSQGPGQNEKLFF
>-|-|TRBV7-2|TRBJ1-3
TGTGCCAGCAGCTTAGGGGCGGGGGCCGTATCTGGAAACACCATATATTTT
CASSLGAGAVSGNTIYF
>-|-|TRBV21-1|TRBJ2-5
TGTGCCAGCAGCAAAGCGGGTAGAGCGGGGGAACAAGAGACCCAGTACTTC
CASSKAGRAGEQETQYF
>-|-|TRBV29-1|TRBJ1-1
TGCAGCGTCCCATGGCGGGGGGAGCACACTGAAGCTTTCTTT
CSVPWRGEHTEAFF
>once|TRBD1|TRBV9|TRBJ2-1
TGTGCCAGCAGCGTAGGAGGGGGCAACCCTGGTGGTGAGCAGTTCTTC
CASSVGGGNPGGEQFF
>-|-|TRBV6-5|TRBJ1-2
TGTGCCAGCAGTTACTCGGGCAACCGCTGGGGCTACACCTTC
CASSYSGNRWGYTF
>-|-|TRBV3-1/TRBV3-2|TRBJ1-1
TGTGCCAGCAGCCAACTTACAGGGAACACTGAAGCTTTCTTT
CASSQLTGNTEAFF
>few|TRBD1|TRBV29-1|TRBJ1-1
TGCAGCGTTGAAGATCGCTCGAGGGGGCCAGCTTTCTTT
CSVEDRSRGPAFF
>-|TRBD1|TRBV2|TRBJ1-4
TGTGCCACCCTGGGGCGTTTGACAGGGCCTACCGAATACCTTGAAAAACTGTTTTTT
CATLGRLTGPTEYLEKLFF
>-|TRBD1|TRBV18|TRBJ1-1
TGTGCCAGCTCCCCACGGGAGACAGGGGGCGCGAGGGCCACTGAAGCTTTCTTT
CASSPRETGGARATEAFF
>-|-|TRBV7-8|TRBJ2-7
TGTGCCAGTTGCTACACTAGGGCCTTCTGCGAGCAGTACTTC
CASCYTRAFCEQYF
>-|TRBD1|TRBV5-1|TRBJ2-2
TGCGCCAGCAGCTTGTCGACAGGGGGCACCGGGGAGCTGTTTTTT
CASSLSTGGTGELFF
>-|TRBD2|TRBV4-1|TRBJ2-7
TGCGCCAGCAGCCAAGATACCAGCGGGGGGGCCTCCTACGAGCAGTACTTC
CASSQDTSGGASYEQYF
>-|-|TRBV6-5|TRBJ1-5
TGTGCCAGCAGCAAAGGGGTGGTCGATCAGCCCCAGCATTTT
CASSKGVVDQPQHF
>-|TRBD1|TRBV24-1|TRBJ2-7
TGTGCCACCAGTGGAGCGGGACAGGGCACCTACGAGCAGTACTTC
CATSGAGQGTYEQYF
>-|TRBD1|TRBV18|TRBJ1-1
TGTGCCAGCTCATGGGGACAGGGAGAGAACACTGAAGCTTTCTTT
CASSWGQGENTEAFF
>-|-|TRBV7-2|TRBJ2-1
TGTGCCAGCAGCTTCTTCAGGGGACCAAATGAGCAGTTCTTC
CASSFFRGPNEQFF
>-|-|TRBV19|TRBJ2-1
TGTGCCAGTAGGGACTATTACAATGAGCAGTTCTTC
CASRDYYNEQFF
>-|TRBD1|TRBV11-2|TRBJ1-6
TGTGCCAGCAGCTTAGGGGGGACAGGGAGGTATTCACCCCTCCACTTT
CASSLGGTGRYSPLHF
>-|-|TRBV7-3|TRBJ1-1
TGTGCCAGCAGCTCCAGAACGAACACTGAAGCTTTCTTT
CASSSRTNTEAFF
>-|-|TRBV30|TRBJ1-2
TGTGCCTGGAGTGGGGGAGTTGGCTATGGCTACACCTTC
CAWSGGVGYGYTF